This section outlines one T cell receptor (beta chain) sequence together with its context. What it recognizes is unknown. The germline V and J ends were trimmed by 5 bases and 5 bases, with 18 bases remaining between them. From germline, CDR1 is MNHEY and CDR2 SMNVEV (reference sequence). The CDR3 runs 15 residues. The data were obtained in a study of cytomegalovirus exposure and HLA in healthy donors. Study observations and caveats: The study found most TCR sequences rare, yet found some public TCRs in many donors.

Data came from immunoSEQ multiplex PCR; TCRdb stores just in-frame clones and leaves some out. The sample lists some 90,000 clones; roughly nine tenths were seen once. The receptor was derived from a woman aged 25 to 39 in good health and CMV-seronegative. The rearrangement links TRBV27 to TRBJ1-1; possible D gene TRBD1, 6 bases. Sequencing was carried out using PBMCs. The CDR3 DNA follows: TGTGCCAGCAGTAGGGAACAGGGATTCGTAACTGAAGCTTTCTTT. It translates to CASSREQGFVTEAFF.